This TCR beta chain emerged from a study of CXCR3-negative and CXCR3-positive naive CD8 T cells. Whole-study findings and limits: Diversity ran similarly high across both naive subsets but far lower in memory CD8+ cells. Comparison of naive cells showed more hydrophobic TRB CDR3s in CXCR3-positive than in CXCR3-negative naive cells. Memory, not naive, CXCR3-negative and CXCR3-positive cells differed in TRBV-TRBJ usage. The naive subsets expressed comparable surface CD5, and the authors inferred TCR strength from TRB CDR3 properties.

Concerning this clonotype itself: Its target is unknown.

Through 5' RACE with UMI labels, the TRB cDNA libraries were prepared. TCRdb reanalyzed the 5' RACE reads and collapses them to one entry per CDR3 protein, without DNA. Its clone listing holds some 140,000 distinct CDR3 sequences. The sequencing sample was made of naive CXCR3+ CD8+ T cells from blood. Subset reported: CD45RO-CCR7+CD27+CD95- naive CD8+ T cells expressing CXCR3 (TNR3+). The clonotype was recovered from a human donor in good health. Some clones in this sample may be carry-over from other donors' samples.

The chain's CDR3 is CASSPRSGGPDTQYF. This rearrangement joins TRBV5-1 to TRBJ2-3; as DNA is missing, the TRBD2 call by TCRdb cannot be tested. Germline CDR1 and CDR2: SGHRS and YFSETQ. CDR3 length: 15 residues.